Listed below are T cell receptor beta chains from one sample, sequenced in a study of blood T cell repertoires in COVID-19. Measured with immunoSEQ multiplex PCR; TCRdb has only the in-frame clones, and not every one. The sample yields around 78,000 clones, approximately 89% seen once. The sequencing input was peripheral blood. These receptors all come from an older woman with acute or convalescent COVID-19. CDR3s leave out the opening cysteine and the closing phenylalanine or tryptophan. The order of the fields is V gene, J gene, CDR3 protein.

V: TRBV7-2; J: TRBJ2-5; CDR3: ASSLNPSGTSGETQY
V: TRBV28; J: TRBJ2-2; CDR3: ASLSGALGTGELF
V: TRBV12-3/TRBV12-4; J: TRBJ1-4; CDR3: ASKGFGEKLF
V: TRBV2; J: TRBJ2-4; CDR3: ASSETLTSGGQDIQY
V: TRBV3-1/TRBV3-2; J: TRBJ2-3; CDR3: ASSLAGGADTQY
V: TRBV7-2; J: TRBJ2-7; CDR3: ASSAQGLTSYEQY
V: TRBV21-1; J: TRBJ1-3; CDR3: ASSPDLGAQGAGNTIY
V: TRBV7-2; J: TRBJ2-1; CDR3: ASSPWGLANYNEQF
V: TRBV5-6; J: TRBJ1-2; CDR3: ASNRDSYGYT
V: TRBV12-3/TRBV12-4; J: TRBJ2-7; CDR3: AGRSNEQY
V: TRBV19; J: TRBJ1-4; CDR3: ASSVQIGSEKLF
V: TRBV29-1; J: TRBJ2-1; CDR3: SVTIPGLAYNEQF
V: TRBV2; J: TRBJ1-4; CDR3: ASSAQGEKLF
V: TRBV2; J: TRBJ2-5; CDR3: ASTLRQGSAETQY